This TCR beta chain was documented in a study of human T cells and chemical hapten exposure. Remarks on this clonotype: This may arise from a read error, as a much more abundant clone is one base away.

The germline CDR1 and CDR2 sequences are LGHDT and YNNKEL (reference sequence). CDR3 length equals 14 residues. Stated time point: patch test 1, 2 weeks after DPC sensitization. Indicated treatment: therapeutic diphenylcyclopropenone sensitization with weekly scalp DPC. Unique molecular identifiers were linked by the library to individual cDNA molecules. From the RACE reads, TCRdb called clonotypes with MiXCR, one entry per CDR3 protein. The sample contains roughly 45,000 distinct CDR3 sequences, 9% to 9.5% of which appear only once. The rearrangement joins TRBV3-1 to TRBJ2-1; D ambiguous. The starting material was whole blood, obtained in connection with sensitization to the hapten diphenylcyclopropenone (DPC). This TCR came from a woman in her 50s with alopecia areata. Some clones in this sample may be carry-over from other donors' samples. The CDR3 here is CASSQDRQYNGQFF. The CDR3 DNA sequence: TGTGCCAGCAGCCAAGATCGACAATACAATGGGCAGTTCTTC.